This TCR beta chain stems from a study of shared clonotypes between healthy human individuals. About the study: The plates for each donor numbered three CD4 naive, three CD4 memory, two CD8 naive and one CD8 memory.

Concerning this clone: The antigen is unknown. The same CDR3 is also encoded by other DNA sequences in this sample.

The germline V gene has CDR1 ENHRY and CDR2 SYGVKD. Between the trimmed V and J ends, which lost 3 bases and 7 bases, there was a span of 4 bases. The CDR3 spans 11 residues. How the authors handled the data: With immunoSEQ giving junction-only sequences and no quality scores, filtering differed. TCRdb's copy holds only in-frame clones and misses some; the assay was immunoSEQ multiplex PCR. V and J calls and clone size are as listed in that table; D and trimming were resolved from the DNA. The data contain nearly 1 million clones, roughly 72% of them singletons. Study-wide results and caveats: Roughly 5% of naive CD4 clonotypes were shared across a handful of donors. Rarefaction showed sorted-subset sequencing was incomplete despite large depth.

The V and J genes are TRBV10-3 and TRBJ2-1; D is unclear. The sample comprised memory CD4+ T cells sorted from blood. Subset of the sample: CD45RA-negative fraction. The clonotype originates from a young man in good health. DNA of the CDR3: TGTGCCATCAGTGAATTAAATGAGCAGTTCTTC. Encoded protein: CAISELNEQFF.